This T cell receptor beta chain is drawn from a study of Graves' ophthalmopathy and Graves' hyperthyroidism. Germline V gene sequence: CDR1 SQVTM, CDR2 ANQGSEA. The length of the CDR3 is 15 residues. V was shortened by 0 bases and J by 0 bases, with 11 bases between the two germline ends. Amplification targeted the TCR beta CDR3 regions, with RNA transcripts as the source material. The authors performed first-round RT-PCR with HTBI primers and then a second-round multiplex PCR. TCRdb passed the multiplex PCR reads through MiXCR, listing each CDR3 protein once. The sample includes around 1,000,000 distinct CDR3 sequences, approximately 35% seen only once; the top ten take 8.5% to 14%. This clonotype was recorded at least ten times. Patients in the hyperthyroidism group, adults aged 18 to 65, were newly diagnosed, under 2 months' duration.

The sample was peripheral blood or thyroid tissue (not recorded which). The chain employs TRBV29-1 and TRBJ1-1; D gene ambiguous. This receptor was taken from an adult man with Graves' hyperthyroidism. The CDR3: CSVEDLVNLNTEAFF. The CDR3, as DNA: TGCAGCGTTGAAGATCTCGTCAACTTGAACACTGAAGCTTTCTTT.